A selection of T cell receptor beta chains follows, all from one sample in a study of OX40 agonist ivuxolimab in advanced cancers. Profiled with immunoSEQ multiplex PCR; TCRdb holds only in-frame clones, not every one. Altogether around 67,000 clones are present, more than 75% being singletons, with the ten largest covering 2% to 2.5%. The input for sequencing was CD4+ or CD8+ T cells sorted from blood, taken in a trial of the OX40 agonist ivuxolimab. These TCRs come from an adult with an advanced solid tumor such as melanoma, head and neck, liver or kidney cancer. The CDR3 runs from the conserved cysteine through the conserved F or W.

j_call	v_call	cdr3_aa
TRBJ2-5	TRBV2	CASPRGGGRETQYF
TRBJ1-4	TRBV28	CASRGPGGTNEKLFF
TRBJ1-2	TRBV25-1	CASSGGTVYGYTF
TRBJ2-7	TRBV28	CASSQGGEGEQYF
TRBJ2-3	TRBV11-3	CASSLSDLSDTQYF
TRBJ2-7	TRBV7-3	CASSLGGTYEQYF
TRBJ1-2	TRBV2	CASQAGRTGDAYGYTF
TRBJ1-2	TRBV7-9	CASSPSDGLRGYTF
TRBJ2-5	TRBV27	CASSFSWGGETQYF
TRBJ2-2	TRBV6-1	CASRTGRFSTGELFF
TRBJ2-3	TRBV2	CASRRDADTQYF
TRBJ2-1	TRBV5-1	CASSFLTGSMISSYNEQFF
TRBJ2-5	TRBV28	CASSSPDRGGGETQYF
TRBJ2-7	TRBV30	CAFRGEGYYEQYF
TRBJ2-3	TRBV19	CASRRASGGDTQYF
TRBJ1-1	TRBV2	CASSWDGNTEAFF
TRBJ2-2	TRBV7-3	CASSQTTGITGELFF
TRBJ2-7	TRBV10-3	CATSRESYEQYF
TRBJ2-5	TRBV18	CASSLLAGVGQETQYF
TRBJ2-2	TRBV9	CASSSGGVNTGELFF
TRBJ1-4	TRBV28	CASSNRDRREKLFF
TRBJ1-1	TRBV10-3	CAISAFTEYTEAFF
TRBJ2-3	TRBV7-9	CASSLDFDTQYF
TRBJ1-1	TRBV19	CASSMDTGNTEAFF
TRBJ2-2	TRBV7-3	CASSLTDGELFF
TRBJ2-3	TRBV5-1	CASSAVTGTSGEFSTDTQYF
TRBJ1-5	TRBV14	CASSQAGVNQPQHF
TRBJ1-1	TRBV29-1	CSACQGVGTEAFF
TRBJ2-1	TRBV28	CASSSGLAGGNEQFF
TRBJ1-6	TRBV28	CASSPTGRNSPLHF
TRBJ2-1	TRBV9	CASSSSGNSYNEQFF
TRBJ2-7	TRBV28	CASSLSHEQYF
TRBJ1-6	TRBV5-5	CASSRAINSPLHF
TRBJ2-1	TRBV19	CASSIVANGEQFF
TRBJ1-4	TRBV7-9	CASSPTWPSTNEKLFF
TRBJ2-6	TRBV2	CASTGTGGSGANVLTF
TRBJ1-3	TRBV30	CAWSGWGGAGNTIYF
TRBJ1-1	TRBV11-3	CASSPGQANTEAFF
TRBJ1-1	TRBV11-2	CASTSLVRGWGEAFF
TRBJ2-7	TRBV19	CASSPVVSYEQYF
TRBJ2-3	TRBV27	CASSLTQVMTDTQYF
TRBJ1-2	TRBV6-5	CASRVGQGSYGYTF
TRBJ1-3	TRBV6-5	CASSYGQRGNTIYF
TRBJ2-2	TRBV5-4	CASSPGGLASGELFF
TRBJ1-2	TRBV19	CASSTGTGYGYTF
TRBJ2-2	TRBV5-1	CASSFGRASTGELFF
TRBJ2-3	TRBV7-2	CASSLDPAGGTDTQYF
TRBJ2-7	TRBV27	CASSSRLANGYEQYF
TRBJ1-1	TRBV30	CAWKTTGALSEAFF
TRBJ1-1	TRBV7-8	CASSLEPEAFF
TRBJ1-5	TRBV9	CASGRGWGQPQHF
TRBJ2-7	TRBV7-2	CASSLGRVYEQYF
TRBJ1-2	TRBV15	CATSRGTGGAYGYTF
TRBJ2-1	TRBV19	CASGPYGRNNEQFF
TRBJ2-1	TRBV11-2	CASSPGRSYNEQFF